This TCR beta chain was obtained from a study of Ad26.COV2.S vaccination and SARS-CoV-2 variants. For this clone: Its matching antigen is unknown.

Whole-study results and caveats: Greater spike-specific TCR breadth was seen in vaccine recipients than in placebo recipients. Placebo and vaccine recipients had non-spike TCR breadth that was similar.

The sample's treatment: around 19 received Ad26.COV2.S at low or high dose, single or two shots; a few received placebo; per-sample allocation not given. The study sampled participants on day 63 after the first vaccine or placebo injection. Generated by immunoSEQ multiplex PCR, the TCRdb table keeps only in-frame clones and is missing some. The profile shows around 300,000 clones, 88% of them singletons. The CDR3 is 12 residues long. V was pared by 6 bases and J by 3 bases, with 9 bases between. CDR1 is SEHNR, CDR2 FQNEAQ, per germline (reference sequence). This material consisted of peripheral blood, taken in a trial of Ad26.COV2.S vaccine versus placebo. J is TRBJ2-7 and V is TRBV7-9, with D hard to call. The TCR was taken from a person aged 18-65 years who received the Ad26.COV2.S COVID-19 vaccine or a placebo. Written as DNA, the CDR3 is TGTGCCAGCAGTCGGGTCGGCTACGAGCAGTACTTC. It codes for CASSRVGYEQYF.